The clone carrying this TCR beta chain has a handful of counts. The antigen is undetermined. V was pared by 6 bases and J by 1 base, with 12 bases between. The CDR3 covers 14 residues. Germline lookup yields CDR1 MNHNS and CDR2 SASEGT. This sample is drawn from a study of response to subunit inactivated influenza vaccine. General observations from the study: Every seasonal influenza vaccination brings in few new T cells, the authors suggested.

Each CDR3 protein is one row after TCRdb ran MiXCR on the RT-PCR reads. The data show hundreds of thousands of distinct CDR3 sequences, with approximately 10% seen just once and around 10% held by the top ten. These data are also associated with another study on T cells expressing NK-cell markers. From that paper: UMIs were included in TCR beta cDNA generated by 5'RACE template switching. Sequenced donors, eight in total, included seven who were HCMV-seropositive and one who was seronegative. Six or seven donors showed dominant NKG2C+ clonotypes comprising roughly 1.0-7.0% of their CD8+ T cells. Evidence did not settle whether expanded NKG2C+ T cell clones targeted HCMV.

Sequences were derived from PBMCs from blood, sampled on the day of vaccination. The source is a man aged 50 to 59 who received an inactivated influenza vaccine. The chain couples TRBV6-1 to TRBJ1-1; no firm D call. The CDR3 loop reads CASRESFGNTEAFF. The DNA for the CDR3 is TGTGCCAGCAGAGAGAGTTTCGGGAACACTGAAGCTTTCTTT.